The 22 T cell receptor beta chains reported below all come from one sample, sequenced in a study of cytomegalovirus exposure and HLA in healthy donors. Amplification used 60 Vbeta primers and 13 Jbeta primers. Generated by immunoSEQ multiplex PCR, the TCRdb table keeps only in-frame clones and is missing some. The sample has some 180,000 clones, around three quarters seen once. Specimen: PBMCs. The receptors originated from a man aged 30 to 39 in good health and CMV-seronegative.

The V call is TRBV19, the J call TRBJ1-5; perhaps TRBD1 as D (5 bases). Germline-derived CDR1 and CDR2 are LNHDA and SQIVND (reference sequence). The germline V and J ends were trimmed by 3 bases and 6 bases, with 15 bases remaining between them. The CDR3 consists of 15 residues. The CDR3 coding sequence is TGTGCCAGTAGTATCTCGGGGGTCGGAGTTCAGCCCCAGCATTTT. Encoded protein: CASSISGVGVQPQHF.

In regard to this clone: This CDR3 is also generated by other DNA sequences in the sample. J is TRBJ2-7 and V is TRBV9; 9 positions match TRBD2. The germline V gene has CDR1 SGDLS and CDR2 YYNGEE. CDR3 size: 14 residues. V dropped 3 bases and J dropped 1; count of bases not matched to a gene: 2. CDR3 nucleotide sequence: TGTGCCAGCAGCGGCACTAGCGGGTCCTACGAGCAGTACTTC. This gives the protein CASSGTSGSYEQYF. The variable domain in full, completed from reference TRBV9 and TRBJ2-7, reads DSGVTQTPKHLITATGQRVTLRCSPRSGDLSVYWYQQSLDQGLQFLIQYYNGEERAKGNILERFSAQQFPDLHSELNLSSLELGDSALYFCASSGTSGSYEQYFGPGTRLTVT.

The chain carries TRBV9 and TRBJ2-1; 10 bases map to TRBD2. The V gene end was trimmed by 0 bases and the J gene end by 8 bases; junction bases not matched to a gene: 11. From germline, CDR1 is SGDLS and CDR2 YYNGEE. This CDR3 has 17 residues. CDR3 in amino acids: CASSVEGSSGSRDEQFF. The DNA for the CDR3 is TGTGCCAGCAGCGTAGAGGGGTCTAGCGGGAGTCGGGATGAGCAGTTCTTC.

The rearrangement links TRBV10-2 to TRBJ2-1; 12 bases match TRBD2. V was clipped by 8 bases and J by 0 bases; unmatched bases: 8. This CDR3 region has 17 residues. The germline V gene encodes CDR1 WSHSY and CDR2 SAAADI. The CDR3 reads CASFRTSGKSSYNEQFF. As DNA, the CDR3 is TGCGCCAGCTTCCGGACTAGCGGGAAATCCTCCTACAATGAGCAGTTCTTC.

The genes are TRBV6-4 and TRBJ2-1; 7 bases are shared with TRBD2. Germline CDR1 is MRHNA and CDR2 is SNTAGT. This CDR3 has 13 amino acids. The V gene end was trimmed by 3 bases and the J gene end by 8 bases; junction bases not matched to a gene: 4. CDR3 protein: CASSEGGEHEQFF. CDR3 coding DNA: TGTGCCAGCAGTGAGGGAGGGGAGCATGAGCAGTTCTTC.

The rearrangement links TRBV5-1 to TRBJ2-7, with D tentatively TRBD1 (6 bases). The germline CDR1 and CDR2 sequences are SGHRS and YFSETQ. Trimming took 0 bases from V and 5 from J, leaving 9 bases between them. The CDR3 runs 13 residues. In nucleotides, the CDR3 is TGCGCCAGCAGCTTGGCACAGGGCCACGAGCAGTACTTC. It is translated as CASSLAQGHEQYF.

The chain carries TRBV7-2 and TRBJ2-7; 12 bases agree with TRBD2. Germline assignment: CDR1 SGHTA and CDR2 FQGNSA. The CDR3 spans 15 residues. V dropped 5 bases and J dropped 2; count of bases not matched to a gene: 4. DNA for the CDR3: TGTGCCAGCAGCCTCGGACTAGCGGGAACCTACGAGCAGTACTTC. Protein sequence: CASSLGLAGTYEQYF.

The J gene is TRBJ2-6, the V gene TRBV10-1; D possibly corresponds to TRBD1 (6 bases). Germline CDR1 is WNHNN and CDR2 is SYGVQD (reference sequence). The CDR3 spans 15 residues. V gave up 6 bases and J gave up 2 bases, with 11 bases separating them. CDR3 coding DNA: TGCGCCAGCAGCGCCGGGACAACTGGGGCCAACGTCCTGACTTTC. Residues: CASSAGTTGANVLTF.

The CDR3 nucleotides read TGTGCCAGCAGCTTCGCCAACTCGGCGGGAGCGGTGGTCCACAATGAGCAGTTCTTC. This encodes CASSFANSAGAVVHNEQFF. V and J are TRBV7-2 and TRBJ2-1, with 7 bases matching TRBD2. Germline CDR1 and CDR2: SGHTA and FQGNSA. Trimming at V came to 3 bases and at J to 5 bases, leaving 19 bases not matched to a gene. The CDR3 runs 19 residues.

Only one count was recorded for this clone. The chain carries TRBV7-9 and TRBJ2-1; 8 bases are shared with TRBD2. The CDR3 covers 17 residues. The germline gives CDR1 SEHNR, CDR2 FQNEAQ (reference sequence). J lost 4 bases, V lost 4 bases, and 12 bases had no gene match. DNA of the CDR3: TGTGCCAGCAGCTCGAGCGGGGGAGCGACCTTGTACAATGAGCAGTTCTTC. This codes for CASSSSGGATLYNEQFF.

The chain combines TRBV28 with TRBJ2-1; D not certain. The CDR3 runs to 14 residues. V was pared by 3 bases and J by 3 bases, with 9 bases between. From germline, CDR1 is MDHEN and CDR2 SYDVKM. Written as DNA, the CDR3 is TGTGCCAGCAGTTTTTTAGATCGCTACAATGAGCAGTTCTTC. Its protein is CASSFLDRYNEQFF.

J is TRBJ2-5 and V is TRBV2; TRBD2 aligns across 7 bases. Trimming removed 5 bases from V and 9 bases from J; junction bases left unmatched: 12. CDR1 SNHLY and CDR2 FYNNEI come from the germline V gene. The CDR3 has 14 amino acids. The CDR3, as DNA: TGTGCCAGCAGTCGACTAGCTCCTGAAGGGGCCCAGTACTTC. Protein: CASSRLAPEGAQYF.

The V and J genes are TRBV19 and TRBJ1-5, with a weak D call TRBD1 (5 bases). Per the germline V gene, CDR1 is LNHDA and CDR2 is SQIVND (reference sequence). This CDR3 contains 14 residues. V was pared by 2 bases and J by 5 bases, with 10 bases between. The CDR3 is CASSIRGGDQPQHF. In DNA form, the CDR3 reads TGTGCCAGTAGTATACGGGGAGGGGATCAGCCCCAGCATTTT.

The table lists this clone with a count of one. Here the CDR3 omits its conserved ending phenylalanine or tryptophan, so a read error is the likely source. Here the CDR3 DNA reads TGTGCCAGCAGTGATTGGGGGGGAGACCATAATTCACCCCTCCACCTT. Amino acid sequence: CASSDWGGDHNSPLHL. The chain combines TRBV25-1 with TRBJ1-6; the D gene is possibly TRBD1 (5 bases). From germline, CDR1 is MGHDK and CDR2 SYGVNS. The CDR3 is 16 amino acids. V shed 3 bases and J shed 5 bases, with 14 bases lying between them.

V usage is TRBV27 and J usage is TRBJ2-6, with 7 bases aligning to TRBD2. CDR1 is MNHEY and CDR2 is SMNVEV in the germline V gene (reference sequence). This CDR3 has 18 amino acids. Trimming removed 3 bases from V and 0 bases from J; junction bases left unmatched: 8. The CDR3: CASSLVGGAGSGANVLTF. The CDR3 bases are TGTGCCAGCAGTTTGGTGGGAGGGGCGGGCTCTGGGGCCAACGTCCTGACTTTC.

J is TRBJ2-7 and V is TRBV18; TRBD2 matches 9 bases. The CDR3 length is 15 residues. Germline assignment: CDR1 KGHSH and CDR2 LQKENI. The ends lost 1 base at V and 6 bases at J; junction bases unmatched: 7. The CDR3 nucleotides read TGTGCCAGCTCACCACTTGGGACTAGCCGTCGCGAGCAGTACTTC. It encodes CASSPLGTSRREQYF.

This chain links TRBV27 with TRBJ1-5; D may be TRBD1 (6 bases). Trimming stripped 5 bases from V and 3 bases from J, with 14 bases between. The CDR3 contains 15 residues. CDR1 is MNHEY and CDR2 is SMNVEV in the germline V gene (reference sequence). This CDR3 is CASSPRTADNQPQHF. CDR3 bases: TGTGCCAGCAGTCCGCGGACAGCGGACAATCAGCCCCAGCATTTT.

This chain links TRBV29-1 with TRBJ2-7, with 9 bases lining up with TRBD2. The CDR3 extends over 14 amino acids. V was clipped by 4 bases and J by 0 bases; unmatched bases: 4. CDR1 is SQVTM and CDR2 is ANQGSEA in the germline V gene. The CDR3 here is CSVVGSGSSYEQYF. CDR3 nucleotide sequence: TGCAGCGTTGTTGGTAGCGGGAGCTCCTACGAGCAGTACTTC.

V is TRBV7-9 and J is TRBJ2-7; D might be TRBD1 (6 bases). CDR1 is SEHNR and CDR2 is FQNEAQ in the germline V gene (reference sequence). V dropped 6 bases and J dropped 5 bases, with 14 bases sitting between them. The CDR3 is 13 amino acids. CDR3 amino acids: CASRNTGINEQYF. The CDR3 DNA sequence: TGTGCCAGCAGAAACACAGGGATCAACGAGCAGTACTTC.

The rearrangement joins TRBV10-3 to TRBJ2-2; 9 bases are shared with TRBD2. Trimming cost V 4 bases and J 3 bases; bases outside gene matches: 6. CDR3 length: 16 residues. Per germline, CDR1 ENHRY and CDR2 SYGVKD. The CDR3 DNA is TGTGCCATCAGTGCATCTAGCGGGAAGGACACCGGGGAGCTGTTTTTT. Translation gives CAISASSGKDTGELFF.

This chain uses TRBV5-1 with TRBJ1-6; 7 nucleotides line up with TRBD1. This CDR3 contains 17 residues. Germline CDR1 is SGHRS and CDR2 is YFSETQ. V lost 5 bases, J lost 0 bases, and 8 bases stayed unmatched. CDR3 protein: CASRPDRAGSYNSPLHF. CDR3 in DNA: TGCGCCAGCAGACCCGACAGGGCCGGCTCCTATAATTCACCCCTCCACTTT.

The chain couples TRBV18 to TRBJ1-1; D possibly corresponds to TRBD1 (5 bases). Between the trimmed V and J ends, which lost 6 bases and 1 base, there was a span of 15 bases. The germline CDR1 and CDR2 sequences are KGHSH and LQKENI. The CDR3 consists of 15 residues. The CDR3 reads CASSPAGLENTEAFF. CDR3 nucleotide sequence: TGTGCCAGCTCGCCCGCGGGGCTGGAGAACACTGAAGCTTTCTTT.